One and the same sample provided the 25 T cell receptor beta chains below, sequenced in a study of T cell repertoires in cytomegalovirus infection. For these receptors, no antigen is known. TCRdb called the reads again in MiXCR, with one record for every CDR3 protein. The sample gives 250,000 to 300,000 distinct CDR3 sequences, 22% of which show up once; roughly a fifth is in the top ten. This material consisted of cultured PBMCs, taken from culture after CMV antigen stimulation. Receptors were obtained from a human donor in good health (CMV status not recorded). Some clones in this sample may be carry-over from other donors' samples.

This clonotype was seen a handful of times. The chain joins TRBV28 to TRBJ2-7, with 11 bases fitting TRBD2. The V gene end was trimmed by 6 bases and the J gene end by 2 bases; junction bases not matched to a gene: 3. Germline V gene data show CDR1 as MDHEN and CDR2 as SYDVKM. The CDR3 length is 14 residues. This chain's CDR3 is CASRKGLAAYEQYF. The CDR3 DNA reads as TGTGCCAGCAGGAAGGGACTAGCGGCCTACGAGCAGTACTTC. Full variable domain (rest looked up from reference TRBV28 and TRBJ2-7): DVKVTQSSRYLVKRTGEKVFLECVQDMDHENMFWYRQDPGLGLRLIYFSYDVKMKEKGDIPEGYSVSREKKERFSLILESASTNQTSMYLCASRKGLAAYEQYFGPGTRLTVT.

This clonotype was found many times. V usage is TRBV6-1 and J usage is TRBJ2-5, with D tentatively TRBD1 (6 bases). The CDR3 spans 15 residues. Looked up from germline, CDR1 is MNHNS and CDR2 is SASEGT. V was shortened by 6 bases and J by 2 bases, with 16 bases between the two germline ends. CDR3 DNA: TGTGCCAGCAGAATTACAGGGTCTGGGCAAGAGACCCAGTACTTC. It translates to CASRITGSGQETQYF.

This clonotype was counted ten times or more. The chain is built from TRBV7-6 and TRBJ2-2; D is unresolved. With 4 bases removed from V and 3 bases from J, the gap between germline ends came to 6 bases. This CDR3 is 13 amino acids long. CDR1 and CDR2 (germline): SGHVS, FNYEAQ. The CDR3 DNA reads as TGTGCCAGCAGCTCACGGGACACCGGGGAGCTGTTTTTT. This codes for CASSSRDTGELFF.

This clonotype appeared a few times. CDR3 loop: CASSAGQGYEQYV. The CDR3 bases are TGTGCCAGTAGTGCCGGACAGGGCTACGAGCAGTACGTC. V is TRBV19 and J is TRBJ2-7, with 8 bases lining up with TRBD1. Germline assignment: CDR1 LNHDA and CDR2 SQIVND (reference sequence). Trimming took 5 bases from V and 3 from J; bases not matched to a gene: 3. This CDR3 region has 13 residues.

This chain uses TRBV4-3 with TRBJ2-7; no firm D call. Germline values: CDR1 LGHNA, CDR2 YSLEER. Deletions cut 1 base from V and 5 bases from J, with 12 bases between. The CDR3 has 14 residues. CDR3 amino acids: CASSQGTPGHEQYF. CDR3 nucleotide sequence: TGCGCCAGCAGCCAAGGGACCCCCGGCCACGAGCAGTACTTC.

This clonotype was seen only a few times. V and J are TRBV12-3 or TRBV12-4 and TRBJ1-4; D is undetermined. The CDR3 has 15 residues. V lost 1 base, J lost 8 bases, and 14 bases lay in between. The CDR3 nucleotides read TGTGCCAGCAGTTTAGAGAGGGCCGGCCCCGAAAAACTGTTTTTT. Translating it yields CASSLERAGPEKLFF.

The gene calls are TRBV30 and TRBJ2-1; 14 positions match TRBD2. V dropped 4 bases and J dropped 10; count of bases not matched to a gene: 9. This CDR3 has 15 amino acids. Germline values: CDR1 GTSNPN, CDR2 SVGIG (reference sequence). The CDR3 DNA reads TGTGCCTGGAATCGATACGGACTAGCGGGAGGCGAGCAGTTCTTC. It is translated as CAWNRYGLAGGEQFF.

In DNA, the CDR3 is TGTGCCAGCAGCCTAAGGGACAGGAATGAAAAACTGTTTTTT. This encodes CASSLRDRNEKLFF. The chain combines TRBV5-4 with TRBJ1-4; TRBD1 agrees at 8 bases. Germline V lookup: CDR1 SGHNT, CDR2 YYREEE (reference sequence). With 4 bases clipped from V and 5 bases from J, the junction kept 4 bases outside the gene matches. CDR3 size: 14 residues.

The chain carries TRBV10-3 and TRBJ2-2; tentative D call: TRBD2 (5 bases). V lost 7 bases and J lost 5, with 17 bases in between. Germline lookup yields CDR1 ENHRY and CDR2 SYGVKD. The CDR3 has 15 amino acids. DNA for the CDR3: TGTGCCATCACCCAACTGCCCCCGGGAACCGGGGAGCTGTTTTTT. The encoded protein is CAITQLPPGTGELFF.

This clonotype occurred once. This chain uses TRBV15 with TRBJ1-2; 7 bases are shared with TRBD1. V was clipped by 0 bases and J by 4 bases; unmatched bases: 5. CDR3 length equals 15 residues. CDR1 and CDR2 from the germline V gene are LNHNV and YYDKDF (reference sequence). Written as DNA, the CDR3 is TGTGCCACCAGCAGAGAGAAGGGACAGACCTATGGCTACACCTTC. It specifies CATSREKGQTYGYTF.

There are many counts of this clonotype. The chain recombines TRBV7-2 with TRBJ2-1; 13 nucleotides agree with TRBD2. The length of the CDR3 is 16 residues. CDR1 and CDR2 from the germline V gene are SGHTA and FQGNSA. Trimming at V came to 5 bases and at J to 9 bases, leaving 10 bases not matched to a gene. The CDR3 DNA reads TGTGCCAGCAGCCCCGGGACTAGCGGGGCCTGGGGTGAGCAGTTCTTC. It translates to CASSPGTSGAWGEQFF.

This clonotype was counted at least ten times. This rearrangement joins TRBV28 to TRBJ1-2, with D uncertain. This CDR3 is 14 amino acids long. Germline values: CDR1 MDHEN, CDR2 SYDVKM. Trimming took off 7 bases at V and 4 bases at J, with 16 bases between the two ends. CDR3 sequence reads: CASTLGPGAYGYTF. In DNA form, the CDR3 reads TGTGCCAGCACACTTGGGCCAGGAGCCTATGGCTACACCTTC.

This clonotype has a count of ten or more. V is TRBV2 and J is TRBJ2-2; 8 bases map to TRBD1. Germline lookup yields CDR1 SNHLY and CDR2 FYNNEI. This CDR3 is 16 amino acids long. V shed 6 bases, J shed 1 base, and the junction held 7 bases outside the gene matches. The CDR3 DNA is TGTGCCAGCAGGGACAGGGTAGTGGGGAACACCGGGGAGCTGTTTTTT. This gives the protein CASRDRVVGNTGELFF.

J is TRBJ1-3 and V is TRBV28; D ambiguous. Germline assignment: CDR1 MDHEN and CDR2 SYDVKM. Trimming left V 0 bases short and J 5 bases short, with 8 bases between. The CDR3 runs 14 residues. CDR3 sequence (DNA): TGTGCCAGCAGTTTATGGGAGGAACGAAACACCATATATTTT. Its protein product is CASSLWEERNTIYF.

This chain connects TRBV7-2 to TRBJ2-1, with a weak D call TRBD2 (6 bases). The CDR3 sequence is 13 residues long. V lost 3 bases and J 9 bases, leaving 12 bases between the germline ends. In germline, CDR1 is SGHTA, CDR2 FQGNSA. CDR3 DNA: TGTGCCAGCAGCTTGGTCGGCGGGATTGAGCAGTTCTTC. It is translated as CASSLVGGIEQFF.

There are many counts of this clonotype. The chain couples TRBV7-2 to TRBJ1-1, with D tentatively TRBD1 (6 bases). CDR3 length equals 15 residues. V was pared by 1 base and J by 0 bases, with 9 bases between. CDR1 and CDR2 (germline): SGHTA, FQGNSA. Written as DNA, the CDR3 is TGTGCCAGCAGCTTAGTTACAGGGATGAACACTGAAGCTTTCTTT. This gives the protein CASSLVTGMNTEAFF.

This clonotype has just a few counts. The rearrangement joins TRBV20-1 to TRBJ1-5, with 8 bases aligning to TRBD1. J gave up 5 bases and V 5 bases, and 5 bases lay outside the gene matches. This CDR3 is built from 13 residues. Germline CDR1 reads DFQATT; CDR2 reads SNEGSKA (reference sequence). CDR3 region: CSAGQGRDQPQHF. The CDR3 region has the DNA TGCAGTGCTGGACAGGGTCGGGATCAGCCCCAGCATTTT.

V gene TRBV7-9 combines with J gene TRBJ1-2; 7 positions agree with TRBD1. Trimming removed 1 base from V and 5 bases from J; junction bases left unmatched: 4. The CDR3 is 14 residues long. CDR1 SEHNR and CDR2 FQNEAQ come from the germline V gene (reference sequence). The CDR3 DNA is TGTGCCAGCAGCTTAGACGTGGGACAGTATGGCTACACCTTC. This codes for CASSLDVGQYGYTF.

This clonotype was recorded a few times. The gene calls are TRBV23-1 and TRBJ1-5, with 9 bases matching TRBD1. TRBV23-1 is treated as an ORF (open reading frame) with a function not yet certain. Trimming took 3 bases from V and 3 from J; bases not matched to a gene: 6. CDR3 length: 16 amino acids. The CDR3 DNA follows: TGCGCCAGCAGTCATCGGGACAGGGAATTCAATCAGCCCCAGCATTTT. This encodes CASSHRDREFNQPQHF.

Only a few counts were recorded for this clonotype. The V gene is TRBV4-3, the J gene TRBJ2-3; D not certain. V was trimmed by 0 bases and J by 5 bases, leaving 9 bases between them. The CDR3 runs 14 residues. Germline loops: CDR1 LGHNA, CDR2 YSLEER. The CDR3 spells CASSQEVSRDTQYF. CDR3 sequence (DNA): TGCGCCAGCAGCCAAGAGGTCAGCCGAGATACGCAGTATTTT.

The V gene is TRBV10-3, the J gene TRBJ2-5, with D possibly being TRBD1 or TRBD2 (5 bases each). CDR1 is ENHRY and CDR2 is SYGVKD in the germline V gene. The CDR3 spans 12 residues. The V end was cut by 8 bases, the J end by 0 bases, with 7 bases between. The CDR3, as DNA: TGTGCCATCGGGGACGACCAAGAGACCCAGTACTTC. Translating gives CAIGDDQETQYF.

In this sample, this clonotype turned up many times. This chain links TRBV7-2 with TRBJ2-3; 13 bases fit TRBD2. In germline, CDR1 is SGHTA, CDR2 FQGNSA. V dropped 5 bases and J dropped 2; count of bases not matched to a gene: 4. The length of the CDR3 is 16 residues. CDR3 sequence: CASSQLAGGPTDTQYF. DNA of the CDR3: TGTGCCAGCAGCCAACTAGCGGGAGGGCCCACAGATACGCAGTATTTT.

This clonotype turned up a few times. The V call is TRBV7-2, the J call TRBJ2-7; possibly TRBD1 or TRBD2 for D (6 bases each). CDR3 length equals 14 residues. Trimming took off 4 bases at V and 4 bases at J, with 14 bases between the two ends. Germline CDR1 reads SGHTA; CDR2 reads FQGNSA. The CDR3: CASSSSTGAYEQYF. The CDR3 bases are TGTGCCAGCAGCTCTTCGACGGGGGCGTACGAGCAGTACTTC.

There are a few counts of this clonotype. The chain employs TRBV6-2 or TRBV6-3 and TRBJ2-2, with no clear D. The CDR3 has 13 residues. V lost 6 bases, J lost 6 bases, and 11 bases lay in between. Germline-derived CDR1 and CDR2 are MNHEY and SVGEGT. The CDR3 nucleotides read TGTGCCAGCAGCGGAATGACCGCCGGGGAGCTGTTTTTT. As protein: CASSGMTAGELFF.

This clonotype has a count of ten or more. V and J are TRBV7-3 and TRBJ2-2; D may be TRBD1 (6 bases). Per the germline V gene, CDR1 is SGHTA and CDR2 is FQGTGA. V shed 2 bases and J shed 5 bases, with 18 bases lying between them. The CDR3 runs 17 residues. The CDR3 region is CASSLSRNRATTGELFF. The CDR3 nucleotides read TGTGCCAGCAGCTTATCACGGAACAGGGCGACTACCGGGGAGCTGTTTTTT.